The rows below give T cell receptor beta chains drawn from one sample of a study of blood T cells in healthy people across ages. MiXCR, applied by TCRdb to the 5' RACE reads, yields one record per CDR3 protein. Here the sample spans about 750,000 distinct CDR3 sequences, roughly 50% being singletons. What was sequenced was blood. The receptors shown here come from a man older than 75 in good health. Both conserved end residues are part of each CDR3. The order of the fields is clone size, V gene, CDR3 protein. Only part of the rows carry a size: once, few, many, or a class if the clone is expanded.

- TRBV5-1 CASSWYGYNEQFF
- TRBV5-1 CASSPRPTSGGSYNEQFF
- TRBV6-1 CASSETSNQPQHF
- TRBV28 CASSLWDSGLSYEQYF
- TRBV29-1 CSVTNSAGAFF
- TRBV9 CASSVNTGPNSPLHF
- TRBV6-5 CASSYTLASTTDTQYF
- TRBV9 CASSVGQGYYEQYF
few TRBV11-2 CASRSGTRNAYF
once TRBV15 CASSSGRSGWGRYAYF
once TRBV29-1 CSVRTGGRYGYTF
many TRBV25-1 CASSEAQSSGANVLTF
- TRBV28 CASSLLREGPGTDTQYF
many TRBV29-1 CSVEWQGRTQYF
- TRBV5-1 CASSLLAGVAGELFF
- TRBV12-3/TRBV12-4 CASSYRYNSPLHF
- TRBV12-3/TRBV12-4 CASQTSSYNEQFF
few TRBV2 CASSEDLGPIGEQYF
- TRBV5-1 CASSLTLTGGSYEQYF
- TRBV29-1 CSVEGRRQNTEAFF
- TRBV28 CASSLTSGRGTDTQYF
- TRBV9 CASSKTGTTNNEQFF
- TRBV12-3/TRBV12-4 CASSLRGNYYNEQFF
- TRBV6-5 CASSYATSARSYEQYF
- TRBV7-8 CASSSQNSGANVLTF
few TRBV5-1 CASSLRAAQRRTPYEQYF
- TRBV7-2 CASSRQNYEQYF
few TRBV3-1 CASSSADRGRTGELFF
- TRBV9 CASSVGINSIGNYEQYF
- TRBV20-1 CSAPGQGRLGYGYTF
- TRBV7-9 CASSLARRPDNEQFF
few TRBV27 CASSPWDSTYEQYF
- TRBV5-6 CASSSSRVLNEKLFF
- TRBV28 CASSLREGLAGVDTQYF
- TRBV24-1 CATSDSDRPNYGYTF
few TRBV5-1 CASSTGLAGQSTDTQYF
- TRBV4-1 CASSQEAGGPLDTQYF
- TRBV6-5 CASRGEGLGTGELFF
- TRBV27 CASSLNWGVDEQFF
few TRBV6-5 CASSYSRLAGGNEQFF
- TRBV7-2 CASSLSPDRVGSYGYTF
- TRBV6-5 CASSQLAGGPGDTQYF
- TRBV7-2 CASSLEGGLAWNTQYF
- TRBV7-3 CASIARGTGNSPPHF
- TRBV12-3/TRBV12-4 CASSSLVVPHYEQYF
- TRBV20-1 CSARPQLAGPDEQYF
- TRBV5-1 CASSTSGVTDTQYF
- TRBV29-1 CSVEYLDRGYEQYF
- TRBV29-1 CSVGPGLDIYNEQYF
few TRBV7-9 CASSLGAGYAYF
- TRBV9 CASSTQTGNYGYTF
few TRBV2 CASPDTGFF
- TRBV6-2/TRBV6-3 CASSPPGWTVSNQPQHF
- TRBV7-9 CASSLFGGRDGELFF
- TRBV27 CASSFYSPRYEQFF
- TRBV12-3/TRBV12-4 CASSRTTYQETQYF
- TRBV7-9 CASTLGWIGLETQYF
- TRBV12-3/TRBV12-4 CASRITGTDGELFF
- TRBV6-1 CASWGLVTDTQYF